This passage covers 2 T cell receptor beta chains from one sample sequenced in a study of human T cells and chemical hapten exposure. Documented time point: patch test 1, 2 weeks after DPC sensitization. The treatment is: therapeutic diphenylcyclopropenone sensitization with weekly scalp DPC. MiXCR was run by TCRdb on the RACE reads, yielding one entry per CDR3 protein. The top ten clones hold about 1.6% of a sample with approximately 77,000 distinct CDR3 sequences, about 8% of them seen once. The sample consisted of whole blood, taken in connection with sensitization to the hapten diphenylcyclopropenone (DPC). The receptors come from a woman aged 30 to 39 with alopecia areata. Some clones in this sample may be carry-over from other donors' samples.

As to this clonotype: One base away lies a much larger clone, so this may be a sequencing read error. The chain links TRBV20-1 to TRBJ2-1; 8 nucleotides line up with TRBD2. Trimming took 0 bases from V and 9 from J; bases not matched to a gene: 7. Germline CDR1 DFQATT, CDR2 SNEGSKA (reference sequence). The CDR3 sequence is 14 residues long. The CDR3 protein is CSARDPGLAGEQFF. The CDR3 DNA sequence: TGCAGTGCTAGAGATCCCGGCCTAGCGGGTGAGCAGTTCTTC.

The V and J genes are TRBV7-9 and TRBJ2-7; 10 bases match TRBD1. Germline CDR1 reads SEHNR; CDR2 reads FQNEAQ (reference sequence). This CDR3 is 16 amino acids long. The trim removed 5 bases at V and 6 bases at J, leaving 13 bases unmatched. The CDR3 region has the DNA TGTGCCAGCAGCCGTCGACGGGACAGGGGAGTAGGCGAGCAGTACTTC. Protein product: CASSRRRDRGVGEQYF.